The 17 T cell receptor beta chains below all came from one sample that was sequenced in a study (dated by TCRdb to 2015 to 2017). The library was made by 5' RACE. Sequencing took place on an Illumina MiSeq. TCRdb reanalyzed the raw reads on its own, using fastp at Q25 for trimming and MiXCR for clone calling, and kept in-frame beta chains. Each record represents a unique CDR3 protein, reported with the most common genes and DNA among its rows. The sample contains some 54,000 distinct CDR3 sequences, approximately 17% of them found a single time. Clones ranked in the top ten supply 2% to 2.5% of the sample. Sequencing was done on a sample of naive CD4+ T cells sorted from blood. The cell subset or site label for this specimen denotes: naive CD4+ T cells, CD4+CD45RA+CD25-. The receptors stem from a female donor with breast cancer.

The gene calls are TRBV20-1 and TRBJ2-3, with D perhaps TRBD1 (6 bases). The CDR3 sequence is 13 residues long. Germline V gene data show CDR1 as DFQATT and CDR2 as SNEGSKA (reference sequence). V lost 6 bases and J lost 3, with 13 bases in between. The CDR3 reads CSALVQGTDTQYF. The CDR3 nucleotides are TGCAGTGCCCTAGTTCAGGGGACAGATACGCAGTATTTT.

The chain recombines TRBV4-1 with TRBJ1-1, with D unresolved. CDR1 and CDR2 (germline): MGHRA, YSYEKL. The CDR3 is 15 amino acids. The ends were cut back, 3 bases at V and 3 bases at J, with 14 bases in the middle. In DNA form, the CDR3 reads TGCGCCAGCAGCCACCCGCTCGGAGTTGACACTGAAGCTTTCTTT. This gives the protein CASSHPLGVDTEAFF.

This clonotype came up a few times. The chain uses TRBV12-3 or TRBV12-4 and TRBJ1-5; 10 positions match TRBD1. The CDR3 spans 15 residues. V gave up 5 bases and J gave up 2 bases; unmatched junction bases: 3. The CDR3 protein is CASSRTGGGNQPQHF. Written as DNA, the CDR3 is TGTGCCAGCAGTAGGACAGGGGGTGGCAATCAGCCCCAGCATTTT.

To note about this clonotype: Its ends do not fully match the called genes, so a read error is possible. The J gene is TRBJ1-4, the V gene TRBV4-1; D unclear. Germline CDR1 is MGHRA and CDR2 is YSYEKL. The CDR3 has 17 residues. The CDR3 loop reads CASSQVNMGWTNEKLSF. In DNA, the CDR3 is TGCGCCAGCAGCCAAGTAAATATGGGTTGGACTAATGAAAAACTGTCTTTT.

The chain combines TRBV10-3 with TRBJ1-1; unclear D gene. The CDR3 has 15 amino acids. The germline V and J ends were trimmed by 3 bases and 0 bases, with 11 bases remaining between them. Germline loops: CDR1 ENHRY, CDR2 SYGVKD. The CDR3 DNA reads as TGTGCCATCAGTGACCCGGGGAGAATGAACACTGAAGCTTTCTTT. Translated, it gives CAISDPGRMNTEAFF.

Only a few counts were recorded for this clonotype. The chain links TRBV12-3 or TRBV12-4 to TRBJ2-5; no firm D call. The CDR3 runs to 13 residues. V lost 2 bases and J lost 6, with 10 bases in between. The CDR3 protein is CASSLSMWKTQYF. The CDR3 nucleotides are TGTGCCAGCAGTTTATCCATGTGGAAGACCCAGTACTTC.

The chain couples TRBV7-3 to TRBJ1-1; D is unresolved. The V gene's germline CDR1 is SGHTA and CDR2 FQGTGA. CDR3 length equals 14 residues. Trimming stripped 0 bases from V and 4 bases from J, with 9 bases between. DNA for the CDR3: TGTGCCAGCAGCTTAACAGGGTTGGTCACTGAAGCTTTCTTT. Residues: CASSLTGLVTEAFF.

This clonotype was observed many times. The chain recombines TRBV6-5 with TRBJ1-2, with D perhaps matching TRBD1 (5 bases). V shed 4 bases and J shed 2 bases, with 26 bases lying between them. Germline CDR1 and CDR2: MNHEY and SVGAGI. The CDR3 has 19 amino acids. The CDR3: CASSSSTMVRARGNYGYTF. CDR3 nucleotides: TGTGCCAGCAGTTCCAGTACGATGGTTAGGGCGAGGGGAAACTATGGCTACACCTTC.

This clonotype was recorded at least ten times. The missing conserved phenylalanine or tryptophan at the end of this CDR3 makes a read error likely. The V call is TRBV7-9, the J call TRBJ1-6; D is uncertain. Germline V gene lookup returns CDR1 SEHNR and CDR2 FQNEAQ (reference sequence). The V and J ends lost 5 bases and 8 bases respectively, with 13 bases between them. The CDR3 has 14 residues. CDR3 loop: CASSPLVPYSPLHL. The CDR3 DNA reads TGTGCCAGCAGCCCCTTGGTACCCTATTCACCCCTCCACCTT.

In the case of this clonotype: Given a much more abundant clone one base away, this may be a read error. This chain links TRBV5-1 with TRBJ2-5; D not resolved. The germline V gene encodes CDR1 SGHRS and CDR2 YFSETQ. The CDR3 has 13 residues. V lost 5 bases and J lost 2, with 10 bases in between. The CDR3 sequence is CASRGLAQETQYF. The CDR3 nucleotides read TGCGCCAGCAGAGGCCTCGCGCAAGAGACCCAGTACTTC.

This clonotype was counted ten times or more. The CDR3 bases are TGCAGTGCTCGATTAGCGGGGGGGAAAGAGACCCAGTACTTC. Translated: CSARLAGGKETQYF. V is TRBV20-1 and J is TRBJ2-5, with 11 nucleotides matching TRBD2. Per germline, CDR1 DFQATT and CDR2 SNEGSKA (reference sequence). This CDR3 is built from 14 residues. The junction had 5 bases not matched to a gene; V was cut back by 5 bases and J by 3 bases.

This clonotype is deemed medium-sized. J is TRBJ2-7 and V is TRBV12-3 or TRBV12-4; no firm D call. This CDR3 comprises 11 residues. V lost 5 bases, J lost 2 bases, and 4 bases lay in between. The CDR3 bases are TGTGCCAGCAGTGCGACCTACGAGCAGTACTTC. Translated, it gives CASSATYEQYF.

In its sample, this clonotype was seen many times. This chain joins TRBV5-5 and TRBJ2-2, with D possibly being TRBD2 (6 bases). CDR3 length: 15 residues. Germline CDR1 is SGHKS and CDR2 is YYEKEE (reference sequence). V dropped 4 bases and J dropped 1 base, with 11 bases sitting between them. The CDR3 region is CASSRTGVNTGELFF. CDR3 nucleotides: TGTGCCAGCAGCCGGACGGGAGTGAACACCGGGGAGCTGTTTTTT. The full variable domain, with the rest looked up from reference TRBV5-5 and TRBJ2-2, is DAGVTQSPTHLIKTRGQQVTLRCSPISGHKSVSWYQQVLGQGPQFIFQYYEKEERGRGNFPDRFSARQFPNYSSELNVNALLLGDSALYLCASSRTGVNTGELFFGEGSRLTVL.

This sequence joins TRBV20-1 and TRBJ2-4; D is unresolved. V lost 0 bases and J lost 1, with 7 bases in between. Per the germline V gene, CDR1 is DFQATT and CDR2 is SNEGSKA (reference sequence). This CDR3 has 14 residues. CDR3 bases: TGCAGTGCTAGAGATCCCGGGGCCAAAAACATTCAGTACTTC. Amino acids: CSARDPGAKNIQYF.

This clonotype was found a few times. The germline gene is not matched at one end of the junction; a read error may be the cause. The rearrangement joins TRBV28 to TRBJ2-6; 11 nucleotides line up with TRBD1. There are 14 residues in the CDR3. Germline values: CDR1 MDHEN, CDR2 SYDVKM. The CDR3 region is CASSSPGDRGLVAF. The DNA for the CDR3 is TGTGCCAGCAGTTCCCCAGGGGACAGGGGGTTGGTAGCTTTC.

This clonotype was counted between two and nine times. The chain has TRBV5-1 and TRBJ1-4, with 11 nucleotides matching TRBD1. Germline lookup yields CDR1 SGHRS and CDR2 YFSETQ. Losses at the gene ends were 1 base for V and 4 bases for J; bases not matched to a gene: 3. The CDR3 has 16 amino acids. CDR3 DNA: TGCGCCAGCAGCTTGTACGGGACAGGGGGTAATGAAAAACTGTTTTTT. Residues: CASSLYGTGGNEKLFF.

Notes on this clonotype: This may be a read error: a much more frequent sequence differs by one nucleotide. This rearrangement joins TRBV6-5 to TRBJ2-5, with D hard to call. This CDR3 spans 16 amino acids. V shed 2 bases and J shed 1 base, with 14 bases lying between them. The germline V gene encodes CDR1 MNHEY and CDR2 SVGAGI. For the CDR3, the DNA is TGTGCCAGCAGTTACACGTCAACCTCCTTCCAAGAGACCCAGTACTTC. This encodes CASSYTSTSFQETQYF.